This TCR beta chain was profiled in a study of identical twins. Trimming removed 2 bases at V and 2 bases at J, with 13 bases between. Germline V gene sequence: CDR1 MGHDK, CDR2 SYGVNS. The CDR3 has 15 residues. Each CDR3 protein gets one entry after TCRdb re-called the 5' RACE reads with MiXCR. The profile shows hundreds of thousands of distinct CDR3 sequences, more than 6.5% of them singletons. This clonotype showed up just a few times. The same data also contributed to another study, on yellow fever vaccine responses in identical twins.

The genes are TRBV25-1 and TRBJ2-7; D perhaps matches TRBD2 (5 bases). Sequenced sample: PBMCs. The receptor was isolated from a woman aged 18-29 years in good health. The CDR3 loop is CASSEDRRRTYEQYF. CDR3 in DNA: TGTGCCAGCAGTGAAGATAGGAGGAGGACCTACGAGCAGTACTTC.